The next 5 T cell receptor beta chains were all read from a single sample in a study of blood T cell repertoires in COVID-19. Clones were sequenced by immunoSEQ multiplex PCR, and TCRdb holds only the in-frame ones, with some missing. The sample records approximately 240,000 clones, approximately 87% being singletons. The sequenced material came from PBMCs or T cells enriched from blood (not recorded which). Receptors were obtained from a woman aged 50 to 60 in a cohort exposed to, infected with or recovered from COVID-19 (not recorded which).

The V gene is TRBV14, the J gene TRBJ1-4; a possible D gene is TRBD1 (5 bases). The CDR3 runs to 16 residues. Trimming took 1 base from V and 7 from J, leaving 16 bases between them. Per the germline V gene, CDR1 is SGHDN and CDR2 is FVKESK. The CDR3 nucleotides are TGTGCCAGCAGCCAAGTCGGGGGAGCCTCAGGTGAAAAACTGTTTTTT. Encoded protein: CASSQVGGASGEKLFF.

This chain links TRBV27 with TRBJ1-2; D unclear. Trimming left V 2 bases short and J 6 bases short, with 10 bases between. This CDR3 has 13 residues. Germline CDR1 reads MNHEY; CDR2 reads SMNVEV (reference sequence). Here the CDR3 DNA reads TGTGCCAGCAGTTTAGCGGGATCGGATGGCTACACCTTC. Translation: CASSLAGSDGYTF.

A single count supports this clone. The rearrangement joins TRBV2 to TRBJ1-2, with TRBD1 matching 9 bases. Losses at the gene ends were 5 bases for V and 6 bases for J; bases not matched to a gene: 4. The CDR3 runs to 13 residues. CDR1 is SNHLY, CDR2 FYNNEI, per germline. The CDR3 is CASSTGGWDGYTF. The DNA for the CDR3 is TGTGCCAGCAGTACAGGGGGCTGGGATGGCTACACCTTC.

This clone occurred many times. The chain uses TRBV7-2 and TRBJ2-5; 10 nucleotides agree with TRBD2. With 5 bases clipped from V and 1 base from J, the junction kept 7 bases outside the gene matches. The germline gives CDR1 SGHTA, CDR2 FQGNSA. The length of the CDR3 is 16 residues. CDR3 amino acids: CASSPGLAAFQETQYF. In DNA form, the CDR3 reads TGTGCCAGCAGCCCAGGACTAGCGGCCTTCCAAGAGACCCAGTACTTC. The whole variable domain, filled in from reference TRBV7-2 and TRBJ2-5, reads GAGVSQSPSNKVTEKGKDVELRCDPISGHTALYWYRQSLGQGLEFLIYFQGNSAPDKSGLPSDRFSAERTGGSVSTLTIQRTQQEDSAVYLCASSPGLAAFQETQYFGPGTRLLVL.

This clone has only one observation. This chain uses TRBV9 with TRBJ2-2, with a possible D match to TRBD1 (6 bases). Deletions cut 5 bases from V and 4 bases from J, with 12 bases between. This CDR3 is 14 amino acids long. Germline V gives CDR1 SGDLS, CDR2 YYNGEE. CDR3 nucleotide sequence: TGTGCCAGCAGGGCCAGGGGAACCACCGGGGAGCTGTTTTTT. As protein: CASRARGTTGELFF.